This section outlines one T cell receptor (beta chain) sequence together with its context. Its antigen is unknown. The germline gives CDR1 DFQATT, CDR2 SNEGSKA (reference sequence). CDR3 length: 13 amino acids. With 3 bases removed from V and 4 bases from J, the gap between germline ends came to 12 bases. The TCR beta cDNA libraries contained unique molecular identifiers. TCRdb re-called the PCR reads with MiXCR, one entry per CDR3 protein. The data contain hundreds of thousands of distinct CDR3 sequences, 25% to 30% of them singletons. These data come from a study of post-analysis software for immune sequencing data. Whole-study findings and limits: There was significantly lower normalized Chao1 diversity in multiple sclerosis patients than in controls. Among roughly five TRBV segments more frequent in patients than controls were TRBV5-6, TRBV5-1 and TRBV20-1. Under the F measure, samples that were prepared in one batch clustered strongly together.

This clonotype was obtained from a girl between 5 and 17 years old with multiple sclerosis. The sequenced sample was blood. The chain uses TRBV20-1 and TRBJ1-2, with D perhaps matching TRBD1 (5 bases). The CDR3 coding sequence is TGCAGTGCTAGGCATCTCGGGACCTATGGCTACACCTTC. Translating it yields CSARHLGTYGYTF.